Sequencing of this T cell receptor (beta chain) was carried out in a study of blood T cell repertoires in COVID-19. Turning to the study itself: Acute-phase and convalescent COVID-19 samples originated in the United States, Italy and Spain. Sample material is recorded as cDNA or gDNA derived from T cells, B-cell-depleted T cells, or PBMCs.

The CDR3 covers 15 residues. The germline V and J ends were trimmed by 8 bases and 0 bases, with 16 bases remaining between them. Germline V gene sequence: CDR1 ENHRY, CDR2 SYGVKD. Data came from immunoSEQ multiplex PCR; TCRdb stores just in-frame clones and leaves some out. The profile shows 200,000 to 300,000 clones, more than 65% of them singletons. Sequencing was done on a sample of peripheral blood. The gene calls are TRBV10-3 and TRBJ1-2; TRBD1 is a possible D gene (6 bases). The clonotype was recovered from a woman aged 80 or over with acute or convalescent COVID-19. DNA for the CDR3: TGTGCCATCCACAAGGGACAACAAGCTAACTATGGCTACACCTTC. Its translation: CAIHKGQQANYGYTF.